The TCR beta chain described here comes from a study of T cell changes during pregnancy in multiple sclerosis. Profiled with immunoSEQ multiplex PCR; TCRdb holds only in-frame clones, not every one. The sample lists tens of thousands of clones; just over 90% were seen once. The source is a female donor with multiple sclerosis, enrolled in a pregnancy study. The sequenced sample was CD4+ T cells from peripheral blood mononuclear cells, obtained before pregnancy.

CDR3 protein: CASSPDTSGKAYEQYF. The CDR3 DNA follows: TGCGCCAGCAGCCCGGATACCAGCGGGAAAGCCTACGAGCAGTACTTC. The rearrangement uses TRBV4-1 and TRBJ2-7; 7 nucleotides agree with TRBD2. After removal of 4 bases from V and 2 bases from J, the junction contained 11 bases not matched to a gene. This CDR3 contains 16 residues. Germline V CDR1 and CDR2: MGHRA, YSYEKL.